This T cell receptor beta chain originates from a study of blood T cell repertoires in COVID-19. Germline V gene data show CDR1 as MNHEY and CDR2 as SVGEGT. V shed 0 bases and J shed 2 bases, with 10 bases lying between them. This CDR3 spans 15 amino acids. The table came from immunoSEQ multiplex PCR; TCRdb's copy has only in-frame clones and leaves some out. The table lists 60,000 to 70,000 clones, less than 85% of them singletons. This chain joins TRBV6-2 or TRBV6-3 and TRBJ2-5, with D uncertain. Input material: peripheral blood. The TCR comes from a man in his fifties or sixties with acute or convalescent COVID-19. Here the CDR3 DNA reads TGTGCCAGCAGTTACTCGAGTCTTCTTCAAGAGACCCAGTACTTC. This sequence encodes CASSYSSLLQETQYF.